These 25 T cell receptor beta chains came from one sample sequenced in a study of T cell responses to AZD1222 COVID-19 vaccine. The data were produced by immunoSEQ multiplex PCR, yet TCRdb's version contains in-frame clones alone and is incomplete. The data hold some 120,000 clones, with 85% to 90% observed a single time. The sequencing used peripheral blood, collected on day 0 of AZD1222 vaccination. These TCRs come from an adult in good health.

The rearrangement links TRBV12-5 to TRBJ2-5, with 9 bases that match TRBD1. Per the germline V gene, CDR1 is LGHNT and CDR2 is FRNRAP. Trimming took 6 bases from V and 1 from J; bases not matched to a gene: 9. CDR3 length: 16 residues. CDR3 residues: CASGPGTGSPQETQYF. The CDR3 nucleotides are TGTGCTAGTGGCCCCGGGACAGGGTCACCCCAAGAGACCCAGTACTTC.

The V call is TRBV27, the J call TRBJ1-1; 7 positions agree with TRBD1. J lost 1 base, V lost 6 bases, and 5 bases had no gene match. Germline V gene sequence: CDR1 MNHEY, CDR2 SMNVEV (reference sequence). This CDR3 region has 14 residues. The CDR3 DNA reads TGTGCCAGCAGCAGACAGGGAGGGAACACTGAAGCTTTCTTT. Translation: CASSRQGGNTEAFF.

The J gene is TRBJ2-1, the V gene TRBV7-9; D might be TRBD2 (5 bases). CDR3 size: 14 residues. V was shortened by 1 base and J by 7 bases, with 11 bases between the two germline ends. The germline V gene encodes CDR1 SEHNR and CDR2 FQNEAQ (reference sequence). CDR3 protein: CASSLVTRLNEQFF. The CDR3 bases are TGTGCCAGCAGCTTAGTCACCAGACTAAATGAGCAGTTCTTC.

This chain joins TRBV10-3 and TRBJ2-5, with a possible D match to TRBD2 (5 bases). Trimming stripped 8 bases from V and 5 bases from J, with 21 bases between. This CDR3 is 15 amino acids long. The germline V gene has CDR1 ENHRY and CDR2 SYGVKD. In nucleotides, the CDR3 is TGTGCCATCGGAGGACCGGGCACCTTAGGGGAGACCCAGTACTTC. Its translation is CAIGGPGTLGETQYF.

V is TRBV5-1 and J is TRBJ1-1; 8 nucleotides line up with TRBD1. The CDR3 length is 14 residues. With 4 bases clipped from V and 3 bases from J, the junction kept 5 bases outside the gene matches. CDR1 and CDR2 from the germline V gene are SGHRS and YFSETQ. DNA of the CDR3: TGCGCCAGCAGCGGACAGGGCGGAGACACTGAAGCTTTCTTT. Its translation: CASSGQGGDTEAFF.

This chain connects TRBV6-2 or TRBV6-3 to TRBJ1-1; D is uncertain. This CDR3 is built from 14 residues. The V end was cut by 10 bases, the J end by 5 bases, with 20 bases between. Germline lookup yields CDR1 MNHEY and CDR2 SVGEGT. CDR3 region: CATTYSAWRTEAFF. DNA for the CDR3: TGTGCCACCACCTACTCAGCCTGGAGGACTGAAGCTTTCTTT.

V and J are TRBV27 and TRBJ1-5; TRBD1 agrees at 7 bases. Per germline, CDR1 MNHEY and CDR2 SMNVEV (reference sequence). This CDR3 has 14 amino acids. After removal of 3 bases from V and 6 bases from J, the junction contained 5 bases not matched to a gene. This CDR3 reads CASSFRPGGQPQHF. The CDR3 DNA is TGTGCCAGCAGTTTTCGGCCAGGGGGTCAGCCCCAGCATTTT.

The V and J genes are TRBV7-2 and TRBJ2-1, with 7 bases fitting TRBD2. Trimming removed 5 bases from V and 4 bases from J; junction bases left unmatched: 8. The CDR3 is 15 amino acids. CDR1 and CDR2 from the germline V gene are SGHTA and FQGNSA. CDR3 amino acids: CASSPLGGGYNEQFF. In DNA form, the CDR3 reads TGTGCCAGCAGCCCGCTAGGCGGGGGTTACAATGAGCAGTTCTTC.

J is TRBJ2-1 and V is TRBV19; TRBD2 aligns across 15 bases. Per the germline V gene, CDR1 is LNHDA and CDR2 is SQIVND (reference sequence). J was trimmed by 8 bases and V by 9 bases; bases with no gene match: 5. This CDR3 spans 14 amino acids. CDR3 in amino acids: CASKGLAGGYEQFF. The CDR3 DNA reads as TGTGCCAGCAAAGGACTAGCGGGAGGGTATGAGCAGTTCTTC.

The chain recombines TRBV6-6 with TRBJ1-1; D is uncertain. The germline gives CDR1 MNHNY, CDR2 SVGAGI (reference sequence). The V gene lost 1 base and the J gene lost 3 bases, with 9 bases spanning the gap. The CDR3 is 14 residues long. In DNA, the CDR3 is TGTGCCAGCAGTTACTTCAAAGCGGACACTGAAGCTTTCTTT. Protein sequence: CASSYFKADTEAFF.

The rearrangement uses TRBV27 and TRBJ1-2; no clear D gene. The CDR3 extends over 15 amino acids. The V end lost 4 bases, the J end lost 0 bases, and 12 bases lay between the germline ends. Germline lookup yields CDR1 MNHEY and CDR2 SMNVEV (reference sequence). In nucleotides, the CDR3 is TGTGCCAGCAGTTCCCGGCAGTCGGCTAACTATGGCTACACCTTC. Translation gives CASSSRQSANYGYTF.

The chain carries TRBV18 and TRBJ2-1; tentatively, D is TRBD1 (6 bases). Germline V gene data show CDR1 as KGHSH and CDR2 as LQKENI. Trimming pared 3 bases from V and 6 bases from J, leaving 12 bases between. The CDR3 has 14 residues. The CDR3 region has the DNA TGTGCCAGCTCACCGGGGGCTAGCTCCAATGAGCAGTTCTTC. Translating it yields CASSPGASSNEQFF.

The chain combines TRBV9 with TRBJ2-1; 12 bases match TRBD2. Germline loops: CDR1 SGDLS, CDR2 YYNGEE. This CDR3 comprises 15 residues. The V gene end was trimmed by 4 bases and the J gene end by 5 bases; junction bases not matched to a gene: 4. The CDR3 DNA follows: TGTGCCAGCAGCTCGACTAGCGGGGGTCACAATGAGCAGTTCTTC. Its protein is CASSSTSGGHNEQFF.

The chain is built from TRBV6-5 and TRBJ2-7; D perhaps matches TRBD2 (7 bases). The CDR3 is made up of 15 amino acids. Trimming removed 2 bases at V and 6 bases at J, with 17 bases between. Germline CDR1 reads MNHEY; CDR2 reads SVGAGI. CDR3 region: CASSYARGAAGEQYF. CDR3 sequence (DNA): TGTGCCAGCAGTTACGCCCGGGGGGCCGCAGGCGAGCAGTACTTC.

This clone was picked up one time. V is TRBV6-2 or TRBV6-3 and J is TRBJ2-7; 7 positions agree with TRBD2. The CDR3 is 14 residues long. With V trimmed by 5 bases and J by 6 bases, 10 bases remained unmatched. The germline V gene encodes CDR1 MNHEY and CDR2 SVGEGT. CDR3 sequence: CASSRLAEFSEQYF. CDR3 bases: TGTGCCAGCAGTCGTCTAGCGGAGTTTTCCGAGCAGTACTTC.

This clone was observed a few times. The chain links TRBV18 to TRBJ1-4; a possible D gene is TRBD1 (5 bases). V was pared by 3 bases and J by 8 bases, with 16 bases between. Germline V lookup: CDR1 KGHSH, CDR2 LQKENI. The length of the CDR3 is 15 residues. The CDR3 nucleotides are TGTGCCAGCTCACCTGAGGGGCTCGGAGGCGAAAAACTGTTTTTT. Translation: CASSPEGLGGEKLFF. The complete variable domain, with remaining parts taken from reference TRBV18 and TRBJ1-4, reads NAGVMQNPRHLVRRRGQEARLRCSPMKGHSHVYWYRQLPEEGLKFMVYLQKENIIDESGMPKERFSAEFPKEGPSILRIQQVVRGDSAAYFCASSPEGLGGEKLFFGSGTQLSVL.

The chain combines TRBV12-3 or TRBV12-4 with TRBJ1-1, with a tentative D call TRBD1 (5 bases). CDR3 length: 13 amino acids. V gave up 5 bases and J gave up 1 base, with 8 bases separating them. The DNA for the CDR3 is TGTGCCAGCAGTAGACAGAGGAACACTGAAGCTTTCTTT. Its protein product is CASSRQRNTEAFF.

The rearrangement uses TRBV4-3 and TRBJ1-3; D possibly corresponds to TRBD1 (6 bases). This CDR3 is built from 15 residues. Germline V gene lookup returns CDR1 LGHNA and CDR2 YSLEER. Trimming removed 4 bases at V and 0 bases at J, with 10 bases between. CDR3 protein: CASSPGTNSGNTIYF. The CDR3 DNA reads TGCGCCAGCAGCCCCGGGACAAACTCTGGAAACACCATATATTTT.

CDR3 in DNA: TGTGCCAGCAGCTTAGAAGGACAGAGCGGCACTGAAGCTTTCTTT. It codes for CASSLEGQSGTEAFF. The chain employs TRBV7-8 and TRBJ1-1; perhaps TRBD1 as D (6 bases). The V gene lost 1 base and the J gene lost 4 bases, with 13 bases spanning the gap. This CDR3 region has 15 residues. Germline V gene lookup returns CDR1 SGHVS and CDR2 FQNEAQ. The full variable domain, with the rest looked up from reference TRBV7-8 and TRBJ1-1, is GAGVSQSPRYKVAKRGQDVALRCDPISGHVSLFWYQQALGQGPEFLTYFQNEAQLDKSGLPSDRFFAERPEGSVSTLKIQRTQQEDSAVYLCASSLEGQSGTEAFFGQGTRLTVV.

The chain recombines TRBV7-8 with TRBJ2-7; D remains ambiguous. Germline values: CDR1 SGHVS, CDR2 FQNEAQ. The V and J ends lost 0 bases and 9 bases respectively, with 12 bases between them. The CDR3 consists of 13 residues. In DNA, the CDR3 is TGTGCCAGCAGCTTAGCGCAGGTACACCCGCAGTACTTC. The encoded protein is CASSLAQVHPQYF. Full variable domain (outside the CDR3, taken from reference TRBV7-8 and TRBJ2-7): GAGVSQSPRYKVAKRGQDVALRCDPISGHVSLFWYQQALGQGPEFLTYFQNEAQLDKSGLPSDRFFAERPEGSVSTLKIQRTQQEDSAVYLCASSLAQVHPQYFGPGTRLTVT.

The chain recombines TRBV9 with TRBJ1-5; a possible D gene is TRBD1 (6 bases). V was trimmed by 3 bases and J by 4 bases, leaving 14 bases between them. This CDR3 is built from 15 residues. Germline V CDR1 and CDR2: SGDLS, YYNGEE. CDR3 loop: CASSASGTLNQPQHF. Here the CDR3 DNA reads TGTGCCAGCAGCGCCTCGGGGACATTAAATCAGCCCCAGCATTTT.

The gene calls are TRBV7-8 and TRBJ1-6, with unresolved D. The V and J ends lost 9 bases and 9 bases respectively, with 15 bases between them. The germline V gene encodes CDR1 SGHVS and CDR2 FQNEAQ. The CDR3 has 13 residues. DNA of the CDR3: TGTGCCAGTAGCCGGGAGAGGAGTTCACCCCTCCACTTT. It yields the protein CASSRERSSPLHF.

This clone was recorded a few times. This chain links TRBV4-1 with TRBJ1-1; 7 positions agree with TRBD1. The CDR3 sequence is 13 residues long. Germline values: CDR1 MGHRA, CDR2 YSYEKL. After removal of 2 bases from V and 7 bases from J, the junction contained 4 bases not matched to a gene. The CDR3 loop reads CASSQQGDGEAFF. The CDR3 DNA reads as TGCGCCAGCAGCCAACAGGGGGACGGTGAAGCTTTCTTT.

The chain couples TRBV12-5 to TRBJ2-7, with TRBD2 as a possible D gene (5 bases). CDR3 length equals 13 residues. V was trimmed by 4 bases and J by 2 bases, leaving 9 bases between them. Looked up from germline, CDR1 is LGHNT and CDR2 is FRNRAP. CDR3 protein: CASGSSGAYEQYF. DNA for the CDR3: TGTGCTAGTGGTTCGTCCGGGGCCTACGAGCAGTACTTC.

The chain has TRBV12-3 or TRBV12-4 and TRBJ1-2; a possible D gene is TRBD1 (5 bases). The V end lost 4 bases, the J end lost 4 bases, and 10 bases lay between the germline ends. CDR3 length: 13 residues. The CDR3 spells CASSYEGTYGYTF. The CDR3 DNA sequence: TGTGCCAGCAGTTATGAGGGGACCTATGGCTACACCTTC.